These 32 T cell receptor beta chains came from one sample sequenced in a study of blood T cell repertoires in COVID-19. Data came from immunoSEQ multiplex PCR; TCRdb stores just in-frame clones and leaves some out. Seen here are about 58,000 clones, around 89% observed once, and the top ten hold 1.2% to 1.5%. Sequencing used peripheral blood. The source of these receptors is a man aged 55 to 70 with acute or convalescent COVID-19.

The chain recombines TRBV5-4 with TRBJ2-1; 9 bases align to TRBD2. V gave up 2 bases and J gave up 3 bases; unmatched junction bases: 3. There are 15 residues in the CDR3. Germline V gene data show CDR1 as SGHNT and CDR2 as YYREEE (reference sequence). This CDR3 is CASSLRLADYNEQFF. For the CDR3, the DNA is TGTGCCAGCAGCTTACGACTAGCGGACTACAATGAGCAGTTCTTC.

The V and J genes are TRBV9 and TRBJ2-2, with 14 bases aligning to TRBD2. The germline V gene encodes CDR1 SGDLS and CDR2 YYNGEE. The J segment lost 3 bases and the V segment lost 4 bases, leaving 2 bases of the junction unmatched. The CDR3 is 16 amino acids. CDR3 protein: CASSWGLAGDTGELFF. The CDR3 region has the DNA TGTGCCAGCAGCTGGGGACTAGCGGGAGACACCGGGGAGCTGTTTTTT.

The V and J genes are TRBV5-1 and TRBJ1-3; TRBD1 matches at 8 bases. The length of the CDR3 is 15 residues. The V and J ends lost 1 base and 0 bases, in that order; junction bases with no gene match: 0. Per the germline V gene, CDR1 is SGHRS and CDR2 is YFSETQ. This CDR3 is CASSLTGGSGNTIYF. The CDR3 region has the DNA TGCGCCAGCAGCTTGACAGGGGGCTCTGGAAACACCATATATTTT.

This clone has only one observation. The rearrangement links TRBV18 to TRBJ1-1, with D possibly matching TRBD1 (6 bases). This CDR3 is 15 amino acids long. V was pared by 4 bases and J by 2 bases, with 14 bases between. The V gene's germline CDR1 is KGHSH and CDR2 LQKENI. The CDR3 DNA reads as TGTGCCAGCTCACGGGGGAGACAGGCTAACACTGAAGCTTTCTTT. This encodes CASSRGRQANTEAFF.

The chain uses TRBV13 and TRBJ2-3, with 9 positions matching TRBD2. With 4 bases clipped from V and 6 bases from J, the junction kept 8 bases outside the gene matches. This CDR3 comprises 15 residues. Per germline, CDR1 PRHDT and CDR2 FYEKMQ (reference sequence). DNA for the CDR3: TGTGCCAGCAGCTCCCTAGCTAGCGGGATTGATACGCAGTATTTT. This gives the protein CASSSLASGIDTQYF.

The chain employs TRBV5-1 and TRBJ2-5; 7 bases match TRBD1. The CDR3 contains 15 residues. J was trimmed by 2 bases and V by 1 base; bases with no gene match: 5. CDR1 is SGHRS, CDR2 YFSETQ, per germline. The CDR3, as DNA: TGCGCCAGCAGCTTGTCTGGGACAGTACAAGAGACCCAGTACTTC. Protein product: CASSLSGTVQETQYF.

The chain recombines TRBV7-3 with TRBJ2-2; TRBD1 matches 7 bases. After removal of 7 bases from V and 4 bases from J, the junction contained 6 bases not matched to a gene. The V gene's germline CDR1 is SGHTA and CDR2 FQGTGA. The CDR3 loop spans 14 amino acids. CDR3 residues: CASTQGVLTGELFF. CDR3 sequence (DNA): TGTGCCAGCACCCAGGGGGTCCTCACCGGGGAGCTGTTTTTT.

The rearrangement joins TRBV5-1 to TRBJ1-5; D call uncertain. The length of the CDR3 is 13 residues. Germline V gives CDR1 SGHRS, CDR2 YFSETQ. Between the trimmed V and J ends, which lost 4 bases and 6 bases, there was a span of 11 bases. The CDR3 DNA sequence: TGCGCCAGCAGCCTCGAGGCTGGTCAGCCCCAGCATTTT. Translating it yields CASSLEAGQPQHF.

V is TRBV3-1 (or the pseudogene TRBV3-2) and J is TRBJ1-1; D is uncertain. Germline V CDR1 and CDR2: LGHDT, YNNKEL (reference sequence). This CDR3 region has 12 residues. V was pared by 5 bases and J by 1 base, with 5 bases between. The CDR3 reads CASSSGNTEAFF. The DNA of the CDR3 is TGTGCCAGCAGCTCAGGGAACACTGAAGCTTTCTTT.

This clone has only one observation. The V gene is TRBV3-1 (or the pseudogene TRBV3-2), the J gene TRBJ2-3; 12 bases are shared with TRBD2. With V trimmed by 5 bases and J by 0 bases, 3 bases remained unmatched. This CDR3 comprises 16 residues. Germline V lookup: CDR1 LGHDT, CDR2 YNNKEL (reference sequence). CDR3: CASSAGTSGSTDTQYF. The CDR3 DNA reads as TGTGCCAGCAGCGCAGGGACTAGCGGGAGCACAGATACGCAGTATTTT.

V gene TRBV24-1 combines with J gene TRBJ2-1; 12 bases agree with TRBD2. From germline, CDR1 is KGHDR and CDR2 SFDVKD. The V gene end was trimmed by 5 bases and the J gene end by 7 bases; junction bases not matched to a gene: 5. CDR3 length equals 15 residues. The CDR3 here is CATSGASGRGNEQFF. Written as DNA, the CDR3 is TGTGCCACCAGTGGCGCTAGCGGGAGGGGGAATGAGCAGTTCTTC.

The chain links TRBV5-1 to TRBJ2-1, with 7 bases identical to TRBD1. V lost 2 bases to trimming and J lost 4 bases; unmatched junction nucleotides: 3. CDR1 is SGHRS, CDR2 YFSETQ, per germline. CDR3 length: 14 residues. The CDR3 DNA sequence: TGCGCCAGCAGCTTAGGGGGCGATTACAATGAGCAGTTCTTC. Residues: CASSLGGDYNEQFF. Combining the CDR3 with reference TRBV5-1 and TRBJ2-1 gives the whole variable domain KAGVTQTPRYLIKTRGQQVTLSCSPISGHRSVSWYQQTPGQGLQFLFEYFSETQRNKGNFPGRFSGRQFSNSRSEMNVSTLELGDSALYLCASSLGGDYNEQFFGPGTRLTVL.

This CDR3 reads CASSFGTSGHNEQFF. CDR3 nucleotides: TGTGCCAGCAGCTTCGGGACTAGCGGGCACAATGAGCAGTTCTTC. This rearrangement joins TRBV11-3 to TRBJ2-1; 12 nucleotides match TRBD2. The germline V gene encodes CDR1 SGHNT and CDR2 YENEEA. This CDR3 spans 15 amino acids. Losses at the gene ends were 3 bases for V and 5 bases for J; bases not matched to a gene: 2.

The CDR3 DNA is TGTGCCAGCAGTTTATCCCTGGCTGATACGCAGTATTTT. Protein product: CASSLSLADTQYF. The genes are TRBV12-3 or TRBV12-4 and TRBJ2-3, with D unclear. The CDR3 sequence is 13 residues long. Between the trimmed V and J ends, which lost 2 bases and 6 bases, there was a span of 9 bases.

This sequence joins TRBV28 and TRBJ1-2, with D unclear. Germline CDR1 and CDR2: MDHEN and SYDVKM. The length of the CDR3 is 13 residues. Deletions cut 10 bases from V and 4 bases from J, with 16 bases between. The CDR3 spells CATQFSESYGYTF. The CDR3 coding sequence is TGTGCCACCCAGTTCTCCGAATCCTATGGCTACACCTTC.

J is TRBJ1-1 and V is TRBV27, with a tentative D call TRBD1 (6 bases). CDR1 and CDR2 from the germline V gene are MNHEY and SMNVEV (reference sequence). The CDR3 has 13 amino acids. V gave up 9 bases and J gave up 1 base, with 12 bases separating them. This chain's CDR3 is CASSYRENTEAFF. The CDR3 nucleotides read TGTGCCAGTAGCTACAGGGAGAACACTGAAGCTTTCTTT.

The rearrangement uses TRBV2 and TRBJ2-1; 7 nucleotides line up with TRBD2. V gave up 7 bases and J gave up 0 bases; unmatched junction bases: 9. Germline V gene data show CDR1 as SNHLY and CDR2 as FYNNEI. The CDR3 is made up of 16 amino acids. The CDR3 spells CASKSSGSSSYNEQFF. CDR3 nucleotides: TGTGCCAGCAAGAGTAGCGGGTCGAGCTCCTACAATGAGCAGTTCTTC.

The chain combines TRBV6-5 with TRBJ2-7; possible D gene TRBD2, 5 bases. The V gene's germline CDR1 is MNHEY and CDR2 SVGAGI. Trimming left V 0 bases short and J 3 bases short, with 12 bases between. The CDR3 sequence is 15 residues long. In DNA, the CDR3 is TGTGCCAGCAGTTACTCGTTAGGAGGAAACTACGAGCAGTACTTC. Encoded protein: CASSYSLGGNYEQYF.

The chain combines TRBV7-2 with TRBJ1-1; 7 bases align to TRBD1. Unmatched junction bases numbered 5, after V lost 3 bases and J lost 1 base. The CDR3 contains 15 residues. CDR1 and CDR2 (germline): SGHTA, FQGNSA. The CDR3 here is CASSFVGQPNTEAFF. CDR3 in DNA: TGTGCCAGCAGCTTCGTGGGACAGCCGAACACTGAAGCTTTCTTT.

V and J are TRBV7-9 and TRBJ1-2; the D is unclear. From germline, CDR1 is SEHNR and CDR2 FQNEAQ (reference sequence). The CDR3 is 12 residues long. V lost 8 bases and J 7 bases, leaving 14 bases between the germline ends. CDR3 in amino acids: CASVGEGGGYTF. CDR3 nucleotide sequence: TGTGCCAGCGTCGGAGAAGGAGGTGGCTACACCTTC.

A single count supports this clone. The genes are TRBV6-5 and TRBJ1-2; a weak D match, TRBD1 (6 bases). V shed 3 bases and J shed 0 bases, with 11 bases lying between them. The germline CDR1 and CDR2 sequences are MNHEY and SVGAGI. The CDR3 runs 15 residues. The CDR3 nucleotides read TGTGCCAGCAGTTATACAGGGATAGCTAACTATGGCTACACCTTC. This codes for CASSYTGIANYGYTF.

V usage is TRBV30 and J usage is TRBJ1-4, with 8 bases fitting TRBD1. The CDR3 is 15 amino acids. Looked up from germline, CDR1 is GTSNPN and CDR2 is SVGIG (reference sequence). Trimming removed 3 bases from V and 2 bases from J; junction bases left unmatched: 5. CDR3 in amino acids: CAWRRQGRTNEKLFF. Here the CDR3 DNA reads TGTGCCTGGAGAAGACAGGGGAGGACTAATGAAAAACTGTTTTTT.

The chain links TRBV7-9 to TRBJ2-6, with D perhaps matching TRBD1 (6 bases). CDR3 length: 16 residues. CDR1 and CDR2 (germline): SEHNR, FQNEAQ (reference sequence). V lost 3 bases to trimming and J lost 4 bases, with 13 bases between them. The CDR3 DNA sequence: TGTGCCAGCAGCTTTGGCAGGGGACAAGGGGCCAACGTCCTGACTTTC. Translating it yields CASSFGRGQGANVLTF.

The V call is TRBV28, the J call TRBJ1-2, with D unclear. V lost 5 bases to trimming and J lost 5 bases, with 12 bases between them. The CDR3 has 13 residues. Germline assignment: CDR1 MDHEN and CDR2 SYDVKM. This CDR3 is CASSGRTRYGYTF. The CDR3 nucleotides read TGTGCCAGCAGTGGACGGACTAGGTATGGCTACACCTTC.

Here the CDR3 DNA reads TGTGCCAGTAGCGTGACTAGTCCGAGCATTGGCGGGGAGCTGTTTTTT. Protein product: CASSVTSPSIGGELFF. The chain joins TRBV19 to TRBJ2-2; TRBD2 might be the D (6 bases). V lost 6 bases and J lost 7, with 21 bases in between. Per the germline V gene, CDR1 is LNHDA and CDR2 is SQIVND (reference sequence). This CDR3 is built from 16 residues. Drawing the rest from reference TRBV19 and TRBJ2-2, the complete variable domain is DGGITQSPKYLFRKEGQNVTLSCEQNLNHDAMYWYRQDPGQGLRLIYYSQIVNDFQKGDIAEGYSVSREKKESFPLTVTSAQKNPTAFYLCASSVTSPSIGGELFFGEGSRLTVL.

This sequence joins TRBV27 and TRBJ2-1, with TRBD2 matching 11 bases. Germline V CDR1 and CDR2: MNHEY, SMNVEV (reference sequence). V shed 3 bases and J 0 bases; nucleotides not matched to a gene: 4. This CDR3 is built from 17 residues. The CDR3 DNA reads as TGTGCCAGCAGTTTCCGTAGCGGGAGGGGCTCCTACAATGAGCAGTTCTTC. This encodes CASSFRSGRGSYNEQFF.

The V and J genes are TRBV28 and TRBJ1-4, with 8 bases that match TRBD1. The CDR3 extends over 15 amino acids. Trimming cost V 4 bases and J 5 bases; bases outside gene matches: 6. The germline V gene has CDR1 MDHEN and CDR2 SYDVKM. CDR3 loop: CASSSRTGRNEKLFF. The CDR3 DNA reads TGTGCCAGCAGTTCCAGGACAGGGCGAAATGAAAAACTGTTTTTT.

The chain recombines TRBV28 with TRBJ1-5; D unresolved. Germline V gene lookup returns CDR1 MDHEN and CDR2 SYDVKM. V was clipped by 3 bases and J by 4 bases, with 13 bases between them. The CDR3 is made up of 15 amino acids. The DNA of the CDR3 is TGTGCCAGCAGTTTCTCTCGACTGGAAAATCAGCCCCAGCATTTT. It yields the protein CASSFSRLENQPQHF. The entire variable domain, with the rest obtained from reference TRBV28 and TRBJ1-5, is as follows: DVKVTQSSRYLVKRTGEKVFLECVQDMDHENMFWYRQDPGLGLRLIYFSYDVKMKEKGDIPEGYSVSREKKERFSLILESASTNQTSMYLCASSFSRLENQPQHFGDGTRLSIL.

The J gene is TRBJ1-6, the V gene TRBV9; 10 bases are shared with TRBD1. This CDR3 contains 15 residues. From germline, CDR1 is SGDLS and CDR2 YYNGEE. V lost 4 bases, J lost 9 bases, and 7 bases stayed unmatched. CDR3 amino acids: CASSPRQGASSPLHF. The CDR3, as DNA: TGTGCCAGCAGCCCTCGACAGGGGGCGAGTTCACCCCTCCACTTT.

A remark on this clone: This sample includes further DNA sequences coding for the same CDR3. The V call is TRBV2, the J call TRBJ2-1, with TRBD1 identical over 7 bases. Germline assignment: CDR1 SNHLY and CDR2 FYNNEI. This CDR3 region has 14 residues. The ends lost 6 bases at V and 0 bases at J; junction bases unmatched: 2. The CDR3 coding sequence is TGTGCCAGCAGGGGGGACAGCTCCTACAATGAGCAGTTCTTC. Protein: CASRGDSSYNEQFF.

V and J are TRBV27 and TRBJ2-6, with 7 bases fitting TRBD2. CDR3 length: 17 amino acids. Germline values: CDR1 MNHEY, CDR2 SMNVEV (reference sequence). V lost 5 bases to trimming and J lost 1 base; unmatched junction nucleotides: 8. The CDR3 DNA follows: TGTGCCAGCAGTCCCACCGGGGGGTTTTCTGGGGCCAACGTCCTGACTTTC. This encodes CASSPTGGFSGANVLTF.

The chain combines TRBV6-5 with TRBJ2-7; 9 bases fit TRBD1. The CDR3 is made up of 15 amino acids. Germline V lookup: CDR1 MNHEY, CDR2 SVGAGI. The ends lost 5 bases at V and 4 bases at J; junction bases unmatched: 9. CDR3 sequence reads: CASSPSGTGKYEQYF. The CDR3 DNA reads as TGTGCCAGCAGTCCGTCGGGGACAGGGAAGTACGAGCAGTACTTC.